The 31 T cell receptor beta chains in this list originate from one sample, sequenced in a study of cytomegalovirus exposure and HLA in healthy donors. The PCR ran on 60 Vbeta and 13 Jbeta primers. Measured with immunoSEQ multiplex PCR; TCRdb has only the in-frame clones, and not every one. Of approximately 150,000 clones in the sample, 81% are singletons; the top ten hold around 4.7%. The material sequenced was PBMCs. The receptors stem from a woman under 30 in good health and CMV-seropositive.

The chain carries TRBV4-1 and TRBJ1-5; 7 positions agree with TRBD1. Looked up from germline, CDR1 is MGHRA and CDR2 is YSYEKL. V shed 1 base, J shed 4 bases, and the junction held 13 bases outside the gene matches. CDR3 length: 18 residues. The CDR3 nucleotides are TGCGCCAGCAGCCAAGGCCCCTTGGGGACAGCCCCAAATCAGCCCCAGCATTTT. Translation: CASSQGPLGTAPNQPQHF.

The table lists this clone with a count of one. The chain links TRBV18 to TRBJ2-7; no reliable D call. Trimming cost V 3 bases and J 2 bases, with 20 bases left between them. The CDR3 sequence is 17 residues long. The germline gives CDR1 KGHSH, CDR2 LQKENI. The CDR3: CASSPSSFGPLPYEQYF. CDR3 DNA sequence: TGTGCCAGCTCACCCTCCTCTTTTGGGCCTCTTCCCTACGAGCAGTACTTC.

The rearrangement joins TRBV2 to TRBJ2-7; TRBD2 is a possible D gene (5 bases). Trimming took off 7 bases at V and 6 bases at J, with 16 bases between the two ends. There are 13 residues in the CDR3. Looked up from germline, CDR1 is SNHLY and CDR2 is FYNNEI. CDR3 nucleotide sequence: TGTGCCAGCAAGAGGGCGTACAGAGGCGAGCAGTACTTC. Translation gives CASKRAYRGEQYF. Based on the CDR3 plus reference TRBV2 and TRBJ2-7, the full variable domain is EPEVTQTPSHQVTQMGQEVILRCVPISNHLYFYWYRQILGQKVEFLVSFYNNEISEKSEIFDDQFSVERPDGSNFTLKIRSTKLEDSAMYFCASKRAYRGEQYFGPGTRLTVT.

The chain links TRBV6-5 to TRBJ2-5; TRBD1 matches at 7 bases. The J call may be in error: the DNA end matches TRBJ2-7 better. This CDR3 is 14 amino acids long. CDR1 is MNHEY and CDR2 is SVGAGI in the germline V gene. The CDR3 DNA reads TGTGCCAGCAGGGAGGACAGGTCGTCCTACGAGCAGTACTTC. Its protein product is CASREDRSSYEQYF.

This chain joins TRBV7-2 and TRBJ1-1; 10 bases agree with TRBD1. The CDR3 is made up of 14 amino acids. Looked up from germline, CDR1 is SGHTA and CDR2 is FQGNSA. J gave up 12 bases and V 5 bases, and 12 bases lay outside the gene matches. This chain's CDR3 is CASSDPGTGVIPFF. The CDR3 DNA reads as TGTGCCAGCAGCGACCCCGGGACAGGGGTGATACCTTTCTTT.

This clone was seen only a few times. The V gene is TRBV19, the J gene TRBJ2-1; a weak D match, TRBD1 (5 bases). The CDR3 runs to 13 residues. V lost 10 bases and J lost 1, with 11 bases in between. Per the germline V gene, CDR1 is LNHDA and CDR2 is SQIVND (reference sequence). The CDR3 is CATGPLSYNEQFF. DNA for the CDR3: TGTGCCACAGGGCCCTTATCCTACAATGAGCAGTTCTTC.

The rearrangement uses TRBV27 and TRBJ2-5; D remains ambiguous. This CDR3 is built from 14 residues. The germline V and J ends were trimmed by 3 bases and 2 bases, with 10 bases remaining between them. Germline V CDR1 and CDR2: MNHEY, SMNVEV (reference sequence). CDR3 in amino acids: CASSFFSGQETQYF. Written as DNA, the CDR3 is TGTGCCAGCAGTTTTTTTTCGGGTCAAGAGACCCAGTACTTC.

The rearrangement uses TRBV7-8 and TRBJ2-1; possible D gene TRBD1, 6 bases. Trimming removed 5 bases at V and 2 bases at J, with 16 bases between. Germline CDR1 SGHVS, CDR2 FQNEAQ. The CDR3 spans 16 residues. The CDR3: CASSPMPGQPYNEQFF. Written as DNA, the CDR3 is TGTGCCAGCAGCCCAATGCCGGGACAACCCTACAATGAGCAGTTCTTC.

In DNA form, the CDR3 reads TGTGCCAGCAGCTTGGAGGTGCGATCCAATCAGCCCCAGCATTTT. Amino acid sequence: CASSLEVRSNQPQHF. The rearrangement joins TRBV7-2 to TRBJ1-5; no definite D call. Germline CDR1 SGHTA, CDR2 FQGNSA. Trimming shortened V by 3 bases and J by 3 bases, and 12 bases separated the two germline ends. The CDR3 covers 15 residues.

The CDR3 DNA follows: TGTGCCAGTAGTTCCTCGGGATTGGATACGCAGTATTTT. Translating it yields CASSSSGLDTQYF. The V call is TRBV19, the J call TRBJ2-3, with a tentative D call TRBD2 (5 bases). Germline values: CDR1 LNHDA, CDR2 SQIVND (reference sequence). The CDR3 consists of 13 residues. V was clipped by 5 bases and J by 6 bases, with 12 bases between them.

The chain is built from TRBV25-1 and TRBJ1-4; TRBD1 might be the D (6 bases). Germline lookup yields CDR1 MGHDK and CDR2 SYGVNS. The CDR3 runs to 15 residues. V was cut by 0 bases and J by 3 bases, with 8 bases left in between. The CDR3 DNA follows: TGTGCCAGCAGTGAATATCGACAGGCTAATGAAAAACTGTTTTTT. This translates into CASSEYRQANEKLFF.

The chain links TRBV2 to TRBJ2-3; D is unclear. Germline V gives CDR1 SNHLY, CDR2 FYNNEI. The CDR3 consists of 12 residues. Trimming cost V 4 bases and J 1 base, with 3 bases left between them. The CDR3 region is CASSAGTDTQYF. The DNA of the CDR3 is TGTGCCAGCAGTGCAGGCACAGATACGCAGTATTTT.

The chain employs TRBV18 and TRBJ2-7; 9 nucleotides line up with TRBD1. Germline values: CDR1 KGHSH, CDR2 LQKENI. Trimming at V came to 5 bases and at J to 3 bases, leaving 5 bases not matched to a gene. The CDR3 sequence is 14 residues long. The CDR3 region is CASSATGGYYEQYF. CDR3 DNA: TGTGCCAGCTCAGCGACAGGGGGATACTACGAGCAGTACTTC.

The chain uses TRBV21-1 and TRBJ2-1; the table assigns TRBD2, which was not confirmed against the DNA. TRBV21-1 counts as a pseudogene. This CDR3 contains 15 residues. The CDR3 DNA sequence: TGTGCCAGCAGCAAAGTCCTAGCGGGGCACAATGAGCAGTTCTTC. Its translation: CASSKVLAGHNEQFF.

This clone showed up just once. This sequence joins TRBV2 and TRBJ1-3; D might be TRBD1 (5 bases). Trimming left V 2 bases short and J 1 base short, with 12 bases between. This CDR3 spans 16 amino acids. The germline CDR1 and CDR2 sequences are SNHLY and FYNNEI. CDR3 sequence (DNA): TGTGCCAGCAGTGAAACGGCCAGGGTGTCTGGAAACACCATATATTTT. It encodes CASSETARVSGNTIYF.

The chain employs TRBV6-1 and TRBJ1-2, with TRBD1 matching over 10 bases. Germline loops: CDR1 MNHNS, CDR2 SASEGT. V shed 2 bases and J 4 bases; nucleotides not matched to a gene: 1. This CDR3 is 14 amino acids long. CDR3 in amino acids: CASSEWTGGYGYTF. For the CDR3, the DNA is TGTGCCAGCAGTGAATGGACAGGGGGCTATGGCTACACCTTC.

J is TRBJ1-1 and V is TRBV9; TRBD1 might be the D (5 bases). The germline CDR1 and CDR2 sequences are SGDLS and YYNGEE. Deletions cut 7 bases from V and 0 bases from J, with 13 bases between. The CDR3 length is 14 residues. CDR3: CASASGILNTEAFF. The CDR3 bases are TGTGCCAGCGCCTCAGGGATTTTGAACACTGAAGCTTTCTTT.

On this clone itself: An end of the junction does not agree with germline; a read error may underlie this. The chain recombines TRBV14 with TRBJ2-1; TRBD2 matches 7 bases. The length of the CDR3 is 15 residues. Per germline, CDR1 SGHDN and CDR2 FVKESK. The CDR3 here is CASSHSGLSSNGQFF. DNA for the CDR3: TGTGCCAGCAGCCACTCGGGACTAAGTTCCAATGGGCAGTTCTTC.

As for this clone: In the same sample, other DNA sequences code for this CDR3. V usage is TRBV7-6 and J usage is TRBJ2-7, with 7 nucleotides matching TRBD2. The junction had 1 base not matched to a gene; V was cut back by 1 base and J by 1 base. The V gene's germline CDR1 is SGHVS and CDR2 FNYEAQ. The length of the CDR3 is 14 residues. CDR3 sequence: CASSLGGGSYEQYF. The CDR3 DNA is TGTGCCAGCAGCTTAGGGGGAGGGTCCTACGAGCAGTACTTC.

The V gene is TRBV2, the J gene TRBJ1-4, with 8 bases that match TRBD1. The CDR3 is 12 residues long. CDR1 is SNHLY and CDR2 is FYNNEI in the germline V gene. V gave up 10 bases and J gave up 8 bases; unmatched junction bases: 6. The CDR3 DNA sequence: TGTGCCACGCGGACAGGGAACGAAAAACTGTTTTTT. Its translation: CATRTGNEKLFF.

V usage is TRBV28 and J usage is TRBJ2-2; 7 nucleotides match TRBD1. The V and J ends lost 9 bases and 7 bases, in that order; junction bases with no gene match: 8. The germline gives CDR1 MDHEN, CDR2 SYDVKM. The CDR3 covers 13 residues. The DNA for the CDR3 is TGTGCCAGTCTAACAGGGGAGTTCGGGGAGCTGTTTTTT. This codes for CASLTGEFGELFF.

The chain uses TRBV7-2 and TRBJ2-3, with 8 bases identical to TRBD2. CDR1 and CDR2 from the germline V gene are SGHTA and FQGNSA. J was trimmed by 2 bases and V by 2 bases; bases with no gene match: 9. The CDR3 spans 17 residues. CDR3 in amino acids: CASSLNGRGADTDTQYF. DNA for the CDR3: TGTGCCAGCAGCTTAAATGGGCGGGGGGCCGACACAGATACGCAGTATTTT.

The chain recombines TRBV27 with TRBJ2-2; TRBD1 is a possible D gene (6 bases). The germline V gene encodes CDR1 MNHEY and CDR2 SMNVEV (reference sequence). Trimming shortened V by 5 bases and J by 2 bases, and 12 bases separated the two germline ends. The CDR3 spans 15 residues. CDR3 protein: CASSPWDINTGELFF. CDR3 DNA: TGTGCCAGCAGTCCTTGGGACATTAACACCGGGGAGCTGTTTTTT.

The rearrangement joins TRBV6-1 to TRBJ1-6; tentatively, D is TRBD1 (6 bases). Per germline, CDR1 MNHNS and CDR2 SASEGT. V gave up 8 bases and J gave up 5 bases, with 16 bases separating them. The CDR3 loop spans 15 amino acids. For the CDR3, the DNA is TGTGCCAGCTGGGGACAATTCGGTGATAATTCACCCCTCCACTTT. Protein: CASWGQFGDNSPLHF.

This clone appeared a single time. CDR3: CASGLGTGGGGTEAFF. In nucleotides, the CDR3 is TGTGCTAGTGGTTTAGGGACAGGAGGAGGAGGCACTGAAGCTTTCTTT. The genes are TRBV12-5 and TRBJ1-1; 8 bases are a match to TRBD1. V lost 3 bases, J lost 4 bases, and 10 bases stayed unmatched. CDR3 length: 16 residues. Germline V gene data show CDR1 as LGHNT and CDR2 as FRNRAP.

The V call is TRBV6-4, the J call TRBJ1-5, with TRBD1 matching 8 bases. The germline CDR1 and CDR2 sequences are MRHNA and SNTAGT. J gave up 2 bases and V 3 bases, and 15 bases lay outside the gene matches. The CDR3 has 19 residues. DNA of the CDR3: TGTGCCAGCAGTGAAAAGGACAGGGAATACCCTTATGGCAATCAGCCCCAGCATTTT. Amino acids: CASSEKDREYPYGNQPQHF.

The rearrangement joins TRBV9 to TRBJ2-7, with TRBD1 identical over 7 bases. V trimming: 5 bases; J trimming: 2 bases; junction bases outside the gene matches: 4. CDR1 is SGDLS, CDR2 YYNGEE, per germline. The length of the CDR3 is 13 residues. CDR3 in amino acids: CASSGDSTYEQYF. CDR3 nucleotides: TGTGCCAGCAGTGGGGACAGCACCTACGAGCAGTACTTC.

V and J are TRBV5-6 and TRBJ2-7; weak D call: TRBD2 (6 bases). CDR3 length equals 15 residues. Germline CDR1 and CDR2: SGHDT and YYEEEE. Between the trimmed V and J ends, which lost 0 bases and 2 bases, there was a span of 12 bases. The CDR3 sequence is CASSLGREGTYEQYF. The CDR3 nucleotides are TGTGCCAGCAGCTTGGGGAGGGAAGGAACCTACGAGCAGTACTTC.

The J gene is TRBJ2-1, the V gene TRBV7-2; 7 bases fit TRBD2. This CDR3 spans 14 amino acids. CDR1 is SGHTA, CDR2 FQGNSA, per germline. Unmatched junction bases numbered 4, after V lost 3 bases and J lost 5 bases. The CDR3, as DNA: TGTGCCAGCAGCTTGTTAGCGGGTAACAATGAGCAGTTCTTC. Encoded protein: CASSLLAGNNEQFF.

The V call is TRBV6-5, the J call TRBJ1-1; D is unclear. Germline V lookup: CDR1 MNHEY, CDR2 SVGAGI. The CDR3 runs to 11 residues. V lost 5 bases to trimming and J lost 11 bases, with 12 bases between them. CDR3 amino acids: CASSARGGAFF. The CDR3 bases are TGTGCCAGCAGTGCCCGCGGAGGGGCTTTCTTT.

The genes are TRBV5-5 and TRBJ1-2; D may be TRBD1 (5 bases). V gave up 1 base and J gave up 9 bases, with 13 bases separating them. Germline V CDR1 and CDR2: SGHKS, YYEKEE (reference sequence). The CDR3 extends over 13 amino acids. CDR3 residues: CASSLNQGWSYTF. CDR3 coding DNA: TGTGCCAGCAGCTTGAATCAGGGTTGGAGCTACACCTTC.